The present T cell receptor (beta chain) was sequenced within a study of siplizumab effects on memory and regulatory T cells. The study's findings and limits: Naive T cell populations appeared to exhibit greater diversity than memory cells and appeared to be major alloresponse contributors. Researchers did not confirm the suppressive function of proliferating Tregs from siplizumab cultures. Unstimulated subset assignment was obtained for only a minor fraction of alloreactive clones.

The protocol was immunoSEQ multiplex PCR, while the TCRdb copy is restricted to in-frame clones and leaves out a portion. Counted here are approximately 100,000 clones, just over 90% occurring once; the ten biggest clones make up less than 0.85%. This clone was detected once. What it binds is unknown. CDR3 length: 15 amino acids. Germline V gene sequence: CDR1 SGHTS, CDR2 YDEGEE. Deletions cut 4 bases from V and 0 bases from J, with 14 bases between. This chain uses TRBV5-8 with TRBJ2-7; possibly TRBD1 for D (6 bases). What was sequenced was Tregs sorted from blood. This TCR derives from a human donor in good health. The CDR3 protein is CASSRTGTPSYEQYF. In DNA form, the CDR3 reads TGTGCCAGCAGCAGGACCGGGACACCCTCCTACGAGCAGTACTTC.